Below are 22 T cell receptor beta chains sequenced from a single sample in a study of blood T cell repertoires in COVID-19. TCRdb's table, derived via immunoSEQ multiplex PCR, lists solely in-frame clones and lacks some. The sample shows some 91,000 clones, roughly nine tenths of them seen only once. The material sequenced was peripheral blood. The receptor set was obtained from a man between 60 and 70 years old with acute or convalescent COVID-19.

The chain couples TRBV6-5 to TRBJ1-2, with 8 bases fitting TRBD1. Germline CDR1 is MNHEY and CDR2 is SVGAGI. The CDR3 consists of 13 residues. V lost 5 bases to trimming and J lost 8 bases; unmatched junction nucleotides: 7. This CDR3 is CASSRGQENGYTF. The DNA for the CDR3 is TGTGCCAGCAGTAGGGGACAGGAAAACGGCTACACCTTC.

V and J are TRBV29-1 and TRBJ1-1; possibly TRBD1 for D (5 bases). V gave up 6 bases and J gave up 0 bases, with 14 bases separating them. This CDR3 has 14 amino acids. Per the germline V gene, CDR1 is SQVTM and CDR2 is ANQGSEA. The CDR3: CSVGRGTVNTEAFF. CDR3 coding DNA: TGCAGCGTCGGCCGGGGGACTGTGAACACTGAAGCTTTCTTT. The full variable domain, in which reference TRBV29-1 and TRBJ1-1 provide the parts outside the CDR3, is SAVISQKPSRDICQRGTSLTIQCQVDSQVTMMFWYRQQPGQSLTLIATANQGSEATYESGFVIDKFPISRPNLTFSTLTVSNMSPEDSSIYLCSVGRGTVNTEAFFGQGTRLTVV.

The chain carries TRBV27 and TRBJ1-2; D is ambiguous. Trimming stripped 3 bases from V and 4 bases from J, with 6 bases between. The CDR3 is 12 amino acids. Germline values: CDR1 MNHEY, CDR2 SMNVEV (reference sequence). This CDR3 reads CASSFGGYGYTF. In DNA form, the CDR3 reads TGTGCCAGCAGTTTCGGCGGCTATGGCTACACCTTC.

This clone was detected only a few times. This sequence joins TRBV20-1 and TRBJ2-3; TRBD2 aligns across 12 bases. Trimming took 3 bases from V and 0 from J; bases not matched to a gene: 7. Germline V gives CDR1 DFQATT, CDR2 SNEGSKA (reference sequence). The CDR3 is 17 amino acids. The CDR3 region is CSASGPGLAGSTDTQYF. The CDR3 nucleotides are TGCAGTGCTAGTGGGCCAGGACTAGCGGGGAGCACAGATACGCAGTATTTT.

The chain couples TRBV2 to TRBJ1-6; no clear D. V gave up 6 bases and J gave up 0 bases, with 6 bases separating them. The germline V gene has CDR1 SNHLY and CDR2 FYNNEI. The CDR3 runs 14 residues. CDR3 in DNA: TGTGCCAGCAGGACTAGCTCCTATAATTCACCCCTCCACTTT. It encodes CASRTSSYNSPLHF.

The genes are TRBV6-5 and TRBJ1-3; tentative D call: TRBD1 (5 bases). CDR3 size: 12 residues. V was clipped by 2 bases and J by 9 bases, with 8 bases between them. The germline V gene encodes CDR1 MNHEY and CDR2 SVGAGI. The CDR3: CASSYTGGTIYF. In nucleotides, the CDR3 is TGTGCCAGCAGTTACACCGGGGGCACCATATATTTT.

In nucleotides, the CDR3 is TGTGCCAGCAGCCCAGTACTTGGGACAGGCAATCAGCCCCAGCATTTT. As protein: CASSPVLGTGNQPQHF. This chain uses TRBV4-2 with TRBJ1-5, with 7 bases aligning to TRBD1. Germline CDR1 is LGHNA and CDR2 is YNFKEQ. The CDR3 consists of 16 residues. V shed 4 bases, J shed 2 bases, and the junction held 8 bases outside the gene matches.

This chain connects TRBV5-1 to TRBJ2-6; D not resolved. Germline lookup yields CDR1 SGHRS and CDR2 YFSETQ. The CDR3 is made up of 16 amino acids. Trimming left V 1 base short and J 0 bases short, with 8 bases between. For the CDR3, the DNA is TGCGCCAGCAGCTTGATGGTTAGCTCTGGGGCCAACGTCCTGACTTTC. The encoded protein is CASSLMVSSGANVLTF.

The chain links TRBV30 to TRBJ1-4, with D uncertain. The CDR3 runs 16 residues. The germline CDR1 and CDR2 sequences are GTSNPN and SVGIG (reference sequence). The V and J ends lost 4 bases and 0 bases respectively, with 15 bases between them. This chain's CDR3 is CAWTRLPSATNEKLFF. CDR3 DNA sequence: TGTGCCTGGACCCGTCTCCCAAGCGCAACTAATGAAAAACTGTTTTTT. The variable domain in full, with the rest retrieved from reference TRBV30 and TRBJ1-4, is SQTIHQWPATLVQPVGSPLSLECTVEGTSNPNLYWYRQAAGRGLQLLFYSVGIGQISSEVPQNLSASRPQDRQFILSSKKLLLSDSGFYLCAWTRLPSATNEKLFFGSGTQLSVL.

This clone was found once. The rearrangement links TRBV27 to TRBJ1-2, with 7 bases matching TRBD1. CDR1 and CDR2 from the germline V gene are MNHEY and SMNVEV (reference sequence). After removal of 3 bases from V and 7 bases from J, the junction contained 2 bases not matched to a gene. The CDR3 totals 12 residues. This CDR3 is CASSFTGAGYTF. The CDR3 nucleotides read TGTGCCAGCAGTTTCACAGGGGCTGGCTACACCTTC.

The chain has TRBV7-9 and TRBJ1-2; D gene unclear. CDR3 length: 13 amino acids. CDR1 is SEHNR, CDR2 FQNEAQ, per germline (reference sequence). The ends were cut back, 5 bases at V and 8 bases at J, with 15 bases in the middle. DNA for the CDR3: TGTGCCAGCAGCCCATCGGATACGAGGGGCTACACCTTC. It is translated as CASSPSDTRGYTF.

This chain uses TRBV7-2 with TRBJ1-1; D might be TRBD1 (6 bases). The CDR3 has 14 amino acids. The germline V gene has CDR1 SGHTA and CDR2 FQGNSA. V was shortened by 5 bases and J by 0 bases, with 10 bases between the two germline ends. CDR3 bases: TGTGCCAGCAGCCCAGCAGGGGTGAACACTGAAGCTTTCTTT. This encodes CASSPAGVNTEAFF.

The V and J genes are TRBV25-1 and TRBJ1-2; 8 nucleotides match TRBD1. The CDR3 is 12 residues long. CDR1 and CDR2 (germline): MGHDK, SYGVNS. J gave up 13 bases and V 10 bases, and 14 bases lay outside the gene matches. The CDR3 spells CAMTRGTGLLTF. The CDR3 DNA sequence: TGTGCCATGACTAGGGGGACAGGACTACTCACCTTC.

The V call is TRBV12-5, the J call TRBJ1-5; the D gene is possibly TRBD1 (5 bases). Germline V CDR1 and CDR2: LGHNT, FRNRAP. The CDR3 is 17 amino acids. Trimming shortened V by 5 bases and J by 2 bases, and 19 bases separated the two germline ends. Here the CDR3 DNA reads TGTGCTAGTGGTCCCCCGGGACTCCTATTAGGCAATCAGCCCCAGCATTTT. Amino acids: CASGPPGLLLGNQPQHF.

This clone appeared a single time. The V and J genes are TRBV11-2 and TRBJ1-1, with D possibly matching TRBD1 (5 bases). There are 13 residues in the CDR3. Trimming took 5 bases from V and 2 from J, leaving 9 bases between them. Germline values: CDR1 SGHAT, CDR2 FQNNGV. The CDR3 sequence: CASSKRTNTEAFF. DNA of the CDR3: TGTGCCAGCAGCAAAAGGACAAACACTGAAGCTTTCTTT.

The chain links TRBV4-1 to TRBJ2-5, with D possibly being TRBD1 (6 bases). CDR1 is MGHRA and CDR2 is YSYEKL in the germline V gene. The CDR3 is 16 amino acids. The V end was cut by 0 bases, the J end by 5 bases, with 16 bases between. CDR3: CASSQDSGTQAETQYF. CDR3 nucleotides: TGCGCCAGCAGCCAAGATTCCGGGACACAGGCGGAGACCCAGTACTTC.

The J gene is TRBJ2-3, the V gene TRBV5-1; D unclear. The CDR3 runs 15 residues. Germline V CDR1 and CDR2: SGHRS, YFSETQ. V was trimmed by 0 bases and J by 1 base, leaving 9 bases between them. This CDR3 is CASSLARSRTDTQYF. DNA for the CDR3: TGCGCCAGCAGCTTGGCCAGGTCACGCACAGATACGCAGTATTTT.

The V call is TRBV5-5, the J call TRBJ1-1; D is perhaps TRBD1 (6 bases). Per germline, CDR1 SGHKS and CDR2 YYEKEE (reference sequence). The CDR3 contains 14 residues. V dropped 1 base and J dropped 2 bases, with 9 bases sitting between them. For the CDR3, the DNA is TGTGCCAGCAGCTTGCAGGGGAGTAACACTGAAGCTTTCTTT. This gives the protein CASSLQGSNTEAFF.

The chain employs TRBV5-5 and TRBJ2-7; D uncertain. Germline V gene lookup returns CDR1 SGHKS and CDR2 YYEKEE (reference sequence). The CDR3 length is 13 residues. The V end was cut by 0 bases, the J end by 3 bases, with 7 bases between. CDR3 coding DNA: TGTGCCAGCAGCTTGGCACGCTACTACGAGCAGTACTTC. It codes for CASSLARYYEQYF.

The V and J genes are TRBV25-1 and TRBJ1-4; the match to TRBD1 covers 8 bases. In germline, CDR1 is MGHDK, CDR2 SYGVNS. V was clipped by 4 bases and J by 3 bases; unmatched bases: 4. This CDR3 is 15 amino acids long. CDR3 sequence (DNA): TGTGCCAGCAGTGCAACACAGGGGGCTAATGAAAAACTGTTTTTT. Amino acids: CASSATQGANEKLFF.

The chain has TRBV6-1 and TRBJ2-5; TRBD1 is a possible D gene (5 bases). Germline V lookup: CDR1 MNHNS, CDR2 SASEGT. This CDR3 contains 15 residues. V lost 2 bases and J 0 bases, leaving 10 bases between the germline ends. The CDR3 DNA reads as TGTGCCAGCAGTGAAAGGGGTTTGTACCAAGAGACCCAGTACTTC. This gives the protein CASSERGLYQETQYF.

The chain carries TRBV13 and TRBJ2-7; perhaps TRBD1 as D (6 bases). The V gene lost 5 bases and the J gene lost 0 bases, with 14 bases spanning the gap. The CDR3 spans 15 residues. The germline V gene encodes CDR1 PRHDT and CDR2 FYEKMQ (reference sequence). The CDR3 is CASSHRDKNSYEQYV. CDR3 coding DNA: TGTGCCAGCAGCCACCGGGACAAGAACTCCTACGAGCAGTACGTC.